Listed below are T cell receptor beta chains from one sample, sequenced in a study of cytomegalovirus exposure and HLA in healthy donors. Libraries were prepared by immunoSEQ multiplex PCR; TCRdb keeps only in-frame clonotypes and omits some of them. The repertoire holds tens of thousands of clones, around 72% seen once, with 20% to 25% in the top ten. Specimen: PBMCs. The receptors were gathered from a woman aged 45-59 years in good health and CMV-seropositive. The CDR3 runs from the conserved cysteine through the conserved F or W. The order of the fields is CDR3 protein, CDR3 DNA, V gene, D gene, J gene, clone size. D genes are given only for firm matches. Size tells how often a clone was seen (once, few, many) or the class of an expanded clone, and some rows leave it out.

CDR3aa: CASSVTRGTLGNEQFF
CDR3nt: TGCGCCAGCAGCGTGACTAGAGGTACTCTCGGGAATGAGCAGTTCTTC
v_gene: TRBV5-1
d_gene: -
j_gene: TRBJ2-1
abundance: -

CDR3aa: CASSQGAGAGNTIYF
CDR3nt: TGCGCCAGCAGCCAAGGGGCAGGGGCTGGAAACACCATATATTTT
v_gene: TRBV4-1
d_gene: -
j_gene: TRBJ1-3
abundance: -

CDR3aa: CTSSHSLAGINEQYF
CDR3nt: TGCACCAGCAGCCATAGCCTAGCGGGGATCAACGAGCAGTACTTC
v_gene: TRBV1
d_gene: -
j_gene: TRBJ2-7
abundance: few

CDR3aa: CASSPWGATYGYTF
CDR3nt: TGTGCCAGCTCACCATGGGGAGCCACATATGGCTACACCTTC
v_gene: TRBV18
d_gene: -
j_gene: TRBJ1-2
abundance: -

CDR3aa: CASNQQGDYGYTF
CDR3nt: TGTGCCAGCAATCAACAGGGGGACTATGGCTACACCTTC
v_gene: TRBV6-6
d_gene: TRBD1
j_gene: TRBJ1-2
abundance: few

CDR3aa: CASSLVAAPYEQYF
CDR3nt: TGTGCCAGCAGTTTGGTAGCGGCCCCCTACGAGCAGTACTTC
v_gene: TRBV28
d_gene: -
j_gene: TRBJ2-7
abundance: -

CDR3aa: CASSLAPDRGLAFF
CDR3nt: TGTGCCAGCAGCTTGGCCCCGGACAGGGGTTTAGCTTTCTTT
v_gene: TRBV5-5
d_gene: TRBD1
j_gene: TRBJ1-1
abundance: few

CDR3aa: CASGGGPGGNSPLHF
CDR3nt: TGTGCCAGCGGGGGCGGCCCCGGCGGCAACTCACCCCTCCACTTT
v_gene: TRBV7-6
d_gene: -
j_gene: TRBJ1-6
abundance: medium-sized

CDR3aa: CASSFGVPAEQYF
CDR3nt: TGTGCCAGCAGTTTCGGGGTTCCTGCCGAGCAGTACTTC
v_gene: TRBV28
d_gene: -
j_gene: TRBJ2-7
abundance: -

CDR3aa: CASLRGGGLYNEQFF
CDR3nt: TGTGCCAGCTTGCGGGGCGGGGGGTTATACAATGAGCAGTTCTTC
v_gene: TRBV7-2
d_gene: TRBD2
j_gene: TRBJ2-1
abundance: -

CDR3aa: CASSQRQGETGNTIYF
CDR3nt: TGTGCCAGCAGCCAACGACAGGGAGAAACTGGAAACACCATATATTTT
v_gene: TRBV7-6
d_gene: TRBD1
j_gene: TRBJ1-3
abundance: few

CDR3aa: CASSLSAGVYNEQFF
CDR3nt: TGTGCCAGCAGTTTGTCAGCGGGGGTTTACAATGAGCAGTTCTTC
v_gene: TRBV27
d_gene: TRBD2
j_gene: TRBJ2-1
abundance: few

CDR3aa: CASSGTGGQNTEAFF
CDR3nt: TGTGCCAGCAGCGGTACAGGGGGACAGAACACTGAAGCTTTCTTT
v_gene: TRBV9
d_gene: TRBD1
j_gene: TRBJ1-1
abundance: -

CDR3aa: CASSGAQVSGGYTF
CDR3nt: TGTGCCAGCAGCGGAGCACAGGTATCGGGTGGCTACACCTTC
v_gene: TRBV7-2
d_gene: -
j_gene: TRBJ1-2
abundance: -

CDR3aa: CASISGGRSEQFF
CDR3nt: TGTGCCAGCATAAGCGGGGGTCGGAGTGAGCAGTTCTTC
v_gene: TRBV2
d_gene: TRBD2
j_gene: TRBJ2-1
abundance: -

CDR3aa: CASSQFKGEGYNEQFF
CDR3nt: TGCGCCAGCAGCCAATTTAAGGGGGAGGGGTACAATGAGCAGTTCTTC
v_gene: TRBV4-3
d_gene: -
j_gene: TRBJ2-1
abundance: -

CDR3aa: CASSQAVSSGYTF
CDR3nt: TGTGCCAGCAGCCAAGCAGTGAGTAGCGGCTACACCTTC
v_gene: TRBV14
d_gene: -
j_gene: TRBJ1-2
abundance: -

CDR3aa: CASSGYSGGAETQYF
CDR3nt: TGTGCCAGCAGTGGTTATAGCGGGGGGGCAGAGACCCAGTACTTC
v_gene: TRBV6-1
d_gene: TRBD2
j_gene: TRBJ2-5
abundance: -

CDR3aa: CASSLNWRGGRANEQYF
CDR3nt: TGTGCCAGCAGCTTAAACTGGAGGGGGGGAAGGGCTAACGAGCAGTACTTC
v_gene: TRBV7-8
d_gene: -
j_gene: TRBJ2-7
abundance: -

CDR3aa: CASSSRIGDYTEAFF
CDR3nt: TGCGCCAGCAGCTCCCGAATCGGTGACTACACTGAAGCTTTCTTT
v_gene: TRBV4-3
d_gene: -
j_gene: TRBJ1-1
abundance: -

CDR3aa: CASNPGIWSYEQYF
CDR3nt: TGTGCCAGCAATCCCGGGATTTGGTCCTACGAGCAGTACTTC
v_gene: TRBV6-1
d_gene: -
j_gene: TRBJ2-7
abundance: -

CDR3aa: CASSVGAGEVDTQYF
CDR3nt: TGCGCCAGCAGCGTTGGAGCGGGAGAGGTAGATACGCAGTATTTT
v_gene: TRBV5-1
d_gene: TRBD2
j_gene: TRBJ2-3
abundance: -

CDR3aa: CASSFTAGWGNEQFF
CDR3nt: TGTGCCAGCAGCTTTACAGCGGGGTGGGGCAATGAGCAGTTCTTC
v_gene: TRBV7-3
d_gene: TRBD2
j_gene: TRBJ2-1
abundance: -

CDR3aa: CASSMYGDTEAFF
CDR3nt: TGTGCCAGTAGTATGTACGGGGACACTGAAGCTTTCTTT
v_gene: TRBV19
d_gene: -
j_gene: TRBJ1-1
abundance: few

CDR3aa: CASSSPGTGVNEQFF
CDR3nt: TGTGCCAGCAGCTCCCCCGGGACAGGGGTCAATGAGCAGTTCTTC
v_gene: TRBV11-2
d_gene: TRBD1
j_gene: TRBJ2-1
abundance: -

CDR3aa: CASSKRTSGQETQYF
CDR3nt: TGTGCCAGTAGTAAGAGGACTAGCGGCCAAGAGACCCAGTACTTC
v_gene: TRBV19
d_gene: TRBD2
j_gene: TRBJ2-5
abundance: few

CDR3aa: CASSPRLAGDHEQYF
CDR3nt: TGTGCCAGCAGTCCTCGACTAGCGGGAGATCACGAGCAGTACTTC
v_gene: TRBV25-1
d_gene: TRBD2
j_gene: TRBJ2-7
abundance: once

CDR3aa: CASSLPRAETQYF
CDR3nt: TGTGCCAGCAGCTTACCCAGGGCGGAGACCCAGTACTTC
v_gene: TRBV7-2
d_gene: -
j_gene: TRBJ2-5
abundance: once

CDR3aa: CASSLQVDYGYTF
CDR3nt: TGTGCCAGCAGTCTGCAGGTTGACTATGGCTACACCTTC
v_gene: TRBV2
d_gene: -
j_gene: TRBJ1-2
abundance: -

CDR3aa: CASSEKRAEQFF
CDR3nt: TGTGCCAGCAGTGAAAAGCGGGCCGAGCAGTTCTTC
v_gene: TRBV2
d_gene: -
j_gene: TRBJ2-1
abundance: few

CDR3aa: CASSTSGVYNEQFF
CDR3nt: TGTGCCAGCAGCACTAGCGGGGTTTACAATGAGCAGTTCTTC
v_gene: TRBV7-3
d_gene: TRBD2
j_gene: TRBJ2-1
abundance: -

CDR3aa: CASSLVPWTIGYTF
CDR3nt: TGCGCCAGCAGCTTGGTTCCGTGGACAATTGGCTACACCTTC
v_gene: TRBV5-1
d_gene: -
j_gene: TRBJ1-2
abundance: -

CDR3aa: CASSSQGRSTDTQYF
CDR3nt: TGTGCCAGCAGCTCACAGGGGAGATCCACAGATACGCAGTATTTT
v_gene: TRBV7-3
d_gene: TRBD1
j_gene: TRBJ2-3
abundance: -

CDR3aa: CASSKDTGYTEAFF
CDR3nt: TGTGCCAGCTCGAAGGATACAGGGTACACTGAAGCTTTCTTT
v_gene: TRBV18
d_gene: -
j_gene: TRBJ1-1
abundance: -

CDR3aa: CAWEQGGGTEAFF
CDR3nt: TGTGCCTGGGAACAGGGAGGGGGCACTGAAGCTTTCTTT
v_gene: TRBV30
d_gene: -
j_gene: TRBJ1-1
abundance: -

CDR3aa: CASSLRVEGNEQFF
CDR3nt: TGTGCCAGCAGCTTGCGGGTCGAAGGTAATGAGCAGTTCTTC
v_gene: TRBV5-4
d_gene: -
j_gene: TRBJ2-1
abundance: -

CDR3aa: CASSPLAGGAGELFF
CDR3nt: TGTGCCAGCAGCCCACTAGCGGGAGGGGCCGGGGAGCTGTTTTTT
v_gene: TRBV11-3
d_gene: TRBD2
j_gene: TRBJ2-2
abundance: -

CDR3aa: CASSDEAGGPNEQFF
CDR3nt: TGTGCCAGCAGTGACGAAGCGGGAGGGCCCAATGAGCAGTTCTTC
v_gene: TRBV6-4
d_gene: TRBD2
j_gene: TRBJ2-1
abundance: -

CDR3aa: CASSFQARFEQYF
CDR3nt: TGTGCCAGCAGCTTTCAGGCCAGGTTCGAGCAGTACTTC
v_gene: TRBV7-2
d_gene: -
j_gene: TRBJ2-7
abundance: -

CDR3aa: CATQQGFGTEAFF
CDR3nt: TGTGCCACCCAACAGGGGTTTGGCACTGAAGCTTTCTTT
v_gene: TRBV7-3
d_gene: TRBD1
j_gene: TRBJ1-1
abundance: -